This TCR beta chain was profiled in a study of OX40 agonist ivuxolimab in advanced cancers. TCRdb keeps only in-frame clones here, not all; method: immunoSEQ multiplex PCR. The table has around 58,000 clones, roughly 84% seen once. With regard to this clone: Its antigen remains unidentified.

The study, taken as a whole, reports: Average numbers of expanded clones were greater in CD8+ T cells than in CD4+.

Trimming shortened V by 2 bases and J by 2 bases, and 13 bases separated the two germline ends. The CDR3 contains 15 residues. Germline V lookup: CDR1 SQVTM, CDR2 ANQGSEA. The clonotype was recovered from an adult with an advanced solid tumor such as melanoma, head and neck, liver or kidney cancer. This sample comprised CD4+ or CD8+ T cells sorted from blood, obtained in a trial of the OX40 agonist ivuxolimab. The chain joins TRBV29-1 to TRBJ2-1; D is unclear. CDR3: CSVELGSGPYNEQFF. In nucleotides, the CDR3 is TGCAGCGTTGAATTGGGCTCCGGGCCCTACAATGAGCAGTTCTTC.